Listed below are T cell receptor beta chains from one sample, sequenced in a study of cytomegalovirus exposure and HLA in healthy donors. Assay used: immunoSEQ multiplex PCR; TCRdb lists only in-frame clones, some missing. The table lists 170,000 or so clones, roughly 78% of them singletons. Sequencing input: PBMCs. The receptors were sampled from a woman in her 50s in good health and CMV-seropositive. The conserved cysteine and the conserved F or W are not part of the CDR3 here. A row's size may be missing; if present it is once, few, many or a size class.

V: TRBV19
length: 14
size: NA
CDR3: ASSLARTGFNSPLH

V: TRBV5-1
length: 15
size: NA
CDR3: ASSLVGGGAYTDTQY

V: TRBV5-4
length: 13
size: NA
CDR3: ASSLDSARYNEQF

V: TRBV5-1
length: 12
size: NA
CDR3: ASSLSGNRYEQF

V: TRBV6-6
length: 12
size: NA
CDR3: AIATGGRNQPQH

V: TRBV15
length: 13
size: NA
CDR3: ATSAWTGANEKLF

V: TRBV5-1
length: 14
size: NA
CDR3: ASERGGLAGQETQY

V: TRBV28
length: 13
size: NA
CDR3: ASSSPGEAREKLF

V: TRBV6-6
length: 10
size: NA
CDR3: ASSYQGVTQY

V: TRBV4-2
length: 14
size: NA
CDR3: ASSQSIAGGFHEQF

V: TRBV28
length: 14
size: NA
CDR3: ASIQTPTGWNYEQY

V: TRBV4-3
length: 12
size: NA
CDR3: ASSQDWGDYGYT

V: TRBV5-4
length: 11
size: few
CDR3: ASSFLPSQPQH

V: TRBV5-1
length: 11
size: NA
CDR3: ASRQLGPGELF

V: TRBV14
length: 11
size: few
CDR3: ASSQVGTEQAF

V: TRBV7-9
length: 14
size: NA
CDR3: ASSSTGGGSRHEQY

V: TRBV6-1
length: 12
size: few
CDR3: ASSGGRVYNEAF

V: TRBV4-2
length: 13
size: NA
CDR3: ASSPSGQGSYEQY

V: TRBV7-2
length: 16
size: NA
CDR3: ASSLVYSSVSGANVLT

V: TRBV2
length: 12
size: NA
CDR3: AGGTDSYNSPLH

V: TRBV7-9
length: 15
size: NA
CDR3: ASSLEYGTFRGQPQH

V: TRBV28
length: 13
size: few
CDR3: ASGTSGRSHNEQF

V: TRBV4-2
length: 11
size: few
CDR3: ASSQERYNEQF

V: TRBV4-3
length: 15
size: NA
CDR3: ASSQAIGQAGYEPLH

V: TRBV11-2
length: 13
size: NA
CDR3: ASSAERGGHNEQF

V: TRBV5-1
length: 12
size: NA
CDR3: ASSLETGAGELF

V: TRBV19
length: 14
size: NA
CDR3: ATSDRGELAKNIQY

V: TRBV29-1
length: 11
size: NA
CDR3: SVLGESSYEQY

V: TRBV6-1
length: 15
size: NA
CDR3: ASSETLAGTSTDTQY

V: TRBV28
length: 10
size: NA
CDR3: ASRTGDYEQY

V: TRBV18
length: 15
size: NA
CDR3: ASSPRVAGVLLETQY

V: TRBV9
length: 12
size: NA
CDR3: ASSVRRGADTQY

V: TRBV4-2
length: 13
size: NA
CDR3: ASSQSTGDREKLF

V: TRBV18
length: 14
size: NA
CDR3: ASSPSQPRWNTEAF

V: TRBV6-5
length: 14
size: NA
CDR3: ASSYNPLPPYYEQY

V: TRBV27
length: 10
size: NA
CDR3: ASSLSGDEQF

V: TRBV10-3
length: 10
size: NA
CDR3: AISAQSYEQY

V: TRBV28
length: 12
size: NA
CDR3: ASSLAGGQETQY

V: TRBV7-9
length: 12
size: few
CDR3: ASSSQGANTEAF

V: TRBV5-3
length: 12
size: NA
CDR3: ARSLGLTTGGYT

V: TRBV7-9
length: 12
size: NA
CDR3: ASSSTSGLRGYT

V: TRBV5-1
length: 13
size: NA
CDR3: ASSDPTSGVYEQY

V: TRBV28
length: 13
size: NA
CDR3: ASSFGGNPSYEQY

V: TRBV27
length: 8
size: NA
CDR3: ASPSGELF

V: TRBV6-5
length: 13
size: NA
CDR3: ASSYSARGANVLT

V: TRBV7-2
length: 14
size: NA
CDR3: ASSLVQGRAYNEQF

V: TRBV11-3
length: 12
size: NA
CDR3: ASSLGGQGNEQF

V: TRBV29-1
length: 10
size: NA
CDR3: SGGQGAYEQY

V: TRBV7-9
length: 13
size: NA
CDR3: ASSLSLGAVTEAF

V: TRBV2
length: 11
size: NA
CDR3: ASQTAINTEAF

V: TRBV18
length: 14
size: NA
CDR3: ASSPPGRETLNEQF

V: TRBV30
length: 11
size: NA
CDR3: AGGRPNSYGYT

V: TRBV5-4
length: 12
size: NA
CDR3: ASSFDSLGNEQY